These 21 T cell receptor beta chains share one sample of origin, sequenced in a study of naive and memory T cell subsets. An equimolar mix of two oligonucleotides served as the beta constant-region primer for TRBC1 and TRBC2. One entry per CDR3 protein, called by TCRdb with MiXCR from the UMI-ligation and nested PCR reads. This sample has around 160,000 distinct CDR3 sequences, with approximately 15% found just once. The sample comprised naive CD4+ T cells from blood. These receptors all stem from a human donor in good health.

The chain employs TRBV3-1 and TRBJ1-3; perhaps TRBD1 as D (6 bases). CDR1 is LGHDT, CDR2 YNNKEL, per germline (reference sequence). The ends were cut back, 0 bases at V and 4 bases at J, with 10 bases in the middle. The CDR3 sequence is 15 residues long. The CDR3 loop is CASSQDAGAGNTIYF. The CDR3, as DNA: TGTGCCAGCAGCCAAGATGCGGGGGCGGGAAACACCATATATTTT. The full variable domain, its missing parts supplied by reference TRBV3-1 and TRBJ1-3, is DTAVSQTPKYLVTQMGNDKSIKCEQNLGHDTMYWYKQDSKKFLKIMFSYNNKELIINETVPNRFSPKSPDKAHLNLHINSLELGDSAVYFCASSQDAGAGNTIYFGEGSWLTVV.

V usage is TRBV29-1 and J usage is TRBJ1-1, with D uncertain. Germline V gives CDR1 SQVTM, CDR2 ANQGSEA. This CDR3 is 14 amino acids long. The V and J ends lost 1 base and 3 bases respectively, with 12 bases between them. DNA for the CDR3: TGCAGCGTTGAAGCTCGGCGTTGGGACACTGAAGCTTTCTTT. It specifies CSVEARRWDTEAFF. The full variable domain, its missing parts supplied by reference TRBV29-1 and TRBJ1-1, is SAVISQKPSRDICQRGTSLTIQCQVDSQVTMMFWYRQQPGQSLTLIATANQGSEATYESGFVIDKFPISRPNLTFSTLTVSNMSPEDSSIYLCSVEARRWDTEAFFGQGTRLTVV.

This clonotype showed up just a few times. The rearrangement joins TRBV25-1 to TRBJ1-1; a possible D gene is TRBD1 (6 bases). Germline V lookup: CDR1 MGHDK, CDR2 SYGVNS. Trimming removed 3 bases from V and 0 bases from J, with 8 bases in between. The CDR3 consists of 14 residues. The CDR3 loop is CASSEQGLNTEAFF. The CDR3 DNA follows: TGTGCCAGCAGTGAGCAGGGGCTGAACACTGAAGCTTTCTTT. Complete variable domain (other parts from reference TRBV25-1 and TRBJ1-1): EADIYQTPRYLVIGTGKKITLECSQTMGHDKMYWYQQDPGMELHLIHYSYGVNSTEKGDLSSESTVSRIRTEHFPLTLESARPSHTSQYLCASSEQGLNTEAFFGQGTRLTVV.

CDR3 in DNA: TGTGCCAGCAGCAACTTAGGACTTGGGACTCCCATATATTTT. Residues: CASSNLGLGTPIYF. V and J are TRBV4-2 and TRBJ1-3, with a tentative D call TRBD1 (5 bases). This CDR3 comprises 14 residues. V was cut by 5 bases and J by 11 bases, with 19 bases left in between. Germline CDR1 reads LGHNA; CDR2 reads YNFKEQ.

This clonotype was seen many times. CDR3 loop: CAISEGRGPYNEQFF. CDR3 sequence (DNA): TGTGCCATCAGTGAGGGTAGGGGACCCTACAATGAGCAGTTCTTC. The rearrangement uses TRBV10-3 and TRBJ2-1, with D perhaps assigned TRBD1 or TRBD2 (5 bases each). The CDR3 covers 15 residues. Germline assignment: CDR1 ENHRY and CDR2 SYGVKD. The V gene lost 2 bases and the J gene lost 2 bases, with 10 bases spanning the gap.

This clonotype was picked up a small number of times. This chain links TRBV19 with TRBJ1-4; D is possibly TRBD1 (5 bases). CDR1 is LNHDA and CDR2 is SQIVND in the germline V gene (reference sequence). V gave up 5 bases and J gave up 10 bases, with 23 bases separating them. The CDR3 has 16 amino acids. CDR3 DNA: TGTGCCAGTAGTTTAGGGGCGGAACCCGCTCATGGAAAACTGTTTTTT. Its translation is CASSLGAEPAHGKLFF.

V usage is TRBV27 and J usage is TRBJ1-2; D is uncertain. There are 13 residues in the CDR3. Trimming took 2 bases from V and 7 from J, leaving 11 bases between them. Germline V gene sequence: CDR1 MNHEY, CDR2 SMNVEV (reference sequence). CDR3 bases: TGTGCCAGCAGTTTACTGGCGGAGGCTGGCTACACCTTC. Translated, it gives CASSLLAEAGYTF.

In its sample, this clonotype was seen a few times. The chain is built from TRBV10-3 and TRBJ1-2, with D possibly TRBD1 on 5 matching bases. This CDR3 contains 12 residues. Germline V CDR1 and CDR2: ENHRY, SYGVKD. V was shortened by 10 bases and J by 6 bases, with 15 bases between the two germline ends. Written as DNA, the CDR3 is TGTGCCACAAGGGACGAGGGAGATGGCTACACCTTC. Encoded protein: CATRDEGDGYTF.

This clonotype was seen a few times. V usage is TRBV29-1 and J usage is TRBJ2-3; TRBD2 matches 12 bases. CDR1 is SQVTM, CDR2 ANQGSEA, per germline. This CDR3 has 18 residues. The V and J ends lost 7 bases and 4 bases, in that order; junction bases with no gene match: 18. The CDR3 bases are TGCAGCGCTGGGCGTCTAGCGGGAGGGGCGACCACGGCAGATACGCAGTATTTT. Translated, it gives CSAGRLAGGATTADTQYF.

The V and J genes are TRBV14 and TRBJ2-7; no clear D gene. Trimming took off 1 base at V and 3 bases at J, with 7 bases between the two ends. The V gene's germline CDR1 is SGHDN and CDR2 FVKESK. The CDR3 runs 13 residues. DNA for the CDR3: TGTGCCAGCAGCCAAGGGATACACTACGAGCAGTACTTC. It codes for CASSQGIHYEQYF.

Only a few counts were recorded for this clonotype. This chain links TRBV7-9 with TRBJ1-2, with D maybe TRBD1 (5 bases). This CDR3 region has 12 residues. V lost 10 bases and J 3 bases, leaving 12 bases between the germline ends. Germline lookup yields CDR1 SEHNR and CDR2 FQNEAQ (reference sequence). CDR3 in amino acids: CATEQVYYGYTF. The CDR3 nucleotides are TGTGCCACTGAACAGGTTTACTATGGCTACACCTTC.

The chain is built from TRBV28 and TRBJ2-4; D is possibly TRBD1 (6 bases). The germline V and J ends were trimmed by 6 bases and 10 bases, with 16 bases remaining between them. The CDR3 runs to 13 residues. The germline CDR1 and CDR2 sequences are MDHEN and SYDVKM. The CDR3 DNA reads as TGTGCCAGCAGCTCCTTCGGACAGCCAATTCAGTACTTC. Encoded protein: CASSSFGQPIQYF.

The chain joins TRBV30 to TRBJ1-4; unclear D gene. This CDR3 has 12 amino acids. Per germline, CDR1 GTSNPN and CDR2 SVGIG (reference sequence). Trimming stripped 2 bases from V and 5 bases from J, with 6 bases between. The CDR3 DNA reads TGTGCCTGGAGTACCCCAAATGAAAAACTGTTTTTT. This translates into CAWSTPNEKLFF.

The chain links TRBV7-2 to TRBJ2-5; the match to TRBD1 covers 9 bases. There are 14 residues in the CDR3. The germline CDR1 and CDR2 sequences are SGHTA and FQGNSA. The V segment lost 5 bases and the J segment 6 bases; nucleotides outside the gene matches: 7. CDR3 protein: CASSLQGAPKTQYF. The CDR3 DNA follows: TGTGCCAGCAGCCTACAGGGGGCGCCTAAGACCCAGTACTTC.

The rearrangement joins TRBV6-2 or TRBV6-3 to TRBJ2-7, with D possibly matching TRBD2 (5 bases). There are 15 residues in the CDR3. V shed 2 bases and J shed 2 bases, with 13 bases lying between them. CDR1 is MNHEY and CDR2 is SVGEGT in the germline V gene. In DNA form, the CDR3 reads TGTGCCAGCAGTTACGCGGGCCGGTGGCCCTACGAGCAGTACTTC. Its translation: CASSYAGRWPYEQYF.

A few counts support this clonotype. J is TRBJ2-1 and V is TRBV28, with 9 bases matching TRBD2. This CDR3 has 18 amino acids. CDR1 and CDR2 from the germline V gene are MDHEN and SYDVKM. CDR3 region: CATTVSYVLSSGNNEQFF. CDR3 coding DNA: TGTGCAACAACAGTTTCATATGTGTTGTCTAGCGGGAACAATGAGCAGTTCTTC.

The table lists this clonotype with a few counts. The rearrangement uses TRBV12-5 and TRBJ2-5; D possibly corresponds to TRBD2 (5 bases). CDR3 length equals 16 residues. The germline V gene has CDR1 LGHNT and CDR2 FRNRAP. V lost 4 bases and J lost 1, with 16 bases in between. The CDR3 DNA reads TGTGCTAGTGGTTCTAAAAGCGGAACACTCCAAGAGACCCAGTACTTC. This gives the protein CASGSKSGTLQETQYF.

The rearrangement links TRBV29-1 to TRBJ2-7; 7 bases agree with TRBD2. CDR3 length equals 12 residues. The germline CDR1 and CDR2 sequences are SQVTM and ANQGSEA. V lost 6 bases and J lost 3; bases outside the gene matches: 5. DNA of the CDR3: TGCAGCGTGTCGCGGGGGATCTACGAGCAGTACTTC. This translates into CSVSRGIYEQYF.

This clonotype was counted between two and nine times. The chain combines TRBV6-5 with TRBJ2-3; D perhaps matches TRBD2 (5 bases). V was trimmed by 2 bases and J by 5 bases, leaving 14 bases between them. Germline lookup yields CDR1 MNHEY and CDR2 SVGAGI. The CDR3 loop spans 15 amino acids. CDR3 coding DNA: TGTGCCAGCAGTTACGGTGCTCGTGCGGGAGATACGCAGTATTTT. The encoded protein is CASSYGARAGDTQYF.

This chain joins TRBV29-1 and TRBJ2-6, with no clear D. Trimming stripped 4 bases from V and 4 bases from J, with 8 bases between. The CDR3 runs 13 residues. The V gene's germline CDR1 is SQVTM and CDR2 ANQGSEA. CDR3 residues: CSVGWPGANVLTF. CDR3 bases: TGCAGCGTTGGCTGGCCCGGGGCCAACGTCCTGACTTTC.

This rearrangement joins TRBV27 to TRBJ2-1; D may be TRBD2 (6 bases). The CDR3 is made up of 14 amino acids. Trimming took 6 bases from V and 7 from J, leaving 16 bases between them. Germline CDR1 reads MNHEY; CDR2 reads SMNVEV (reference sequence). CDR3 bases: TGTGCCAGCAGAAGCCGGCGGGGCTCGAATGAGCAGTTCTTC. This gives the protein CASRSRRGSNEQFF.